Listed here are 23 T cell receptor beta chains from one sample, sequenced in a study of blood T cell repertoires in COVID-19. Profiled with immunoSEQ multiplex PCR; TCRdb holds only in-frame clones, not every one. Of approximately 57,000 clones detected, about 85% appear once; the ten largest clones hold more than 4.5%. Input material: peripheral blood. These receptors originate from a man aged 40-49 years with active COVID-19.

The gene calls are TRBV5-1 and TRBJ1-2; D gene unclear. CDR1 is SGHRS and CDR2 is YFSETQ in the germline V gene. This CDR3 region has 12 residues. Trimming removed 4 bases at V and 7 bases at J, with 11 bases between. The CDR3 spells CASSLRGGGYTF. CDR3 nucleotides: TGCGCCAGCAGCCTGCGAGGTGGTGGCTACACCTTC.

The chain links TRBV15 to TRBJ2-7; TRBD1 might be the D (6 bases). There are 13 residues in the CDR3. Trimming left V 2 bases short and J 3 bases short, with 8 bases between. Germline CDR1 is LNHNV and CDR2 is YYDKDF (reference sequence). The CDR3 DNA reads TGTGCCACCAGCAGAATACAGGGCTACGAGCAGTACTTC. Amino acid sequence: CATSRIQGYEQYF.

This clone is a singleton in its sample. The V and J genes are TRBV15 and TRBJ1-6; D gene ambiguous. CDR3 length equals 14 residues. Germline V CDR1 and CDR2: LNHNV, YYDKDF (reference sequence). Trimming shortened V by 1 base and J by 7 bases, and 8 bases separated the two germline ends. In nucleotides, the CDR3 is TGTGCCACCAGCAGAGGGCATAACAATTCACCCCTCCACTTT. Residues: CATSRGHNNSPLHF.

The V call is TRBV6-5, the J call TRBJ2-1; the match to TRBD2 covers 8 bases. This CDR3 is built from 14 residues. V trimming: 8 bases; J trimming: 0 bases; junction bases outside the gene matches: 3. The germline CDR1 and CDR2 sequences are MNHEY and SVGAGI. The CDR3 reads CASSSGSSYNEQFF. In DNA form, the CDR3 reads TGTGCCAGCTCGAGCGGGAGCTCCTACAATGAGCAGTTCTTC.

The CDR3 region has the DNA TGTGCCAGCAGCCAAGCCGGGACAGCTGAAGCTTTCTTT. Amino acid sequence: CASSQAGTAEAFF. V gene TRBV5-4 combines with J gene TRBJ1-1, with 7 bases lining up with TRBD1. Looked up from germline, CDR1 is SGHNT and CDR2 is YYREEE (reference sequence). This CDR3 comprises 13 residues. V lost 4 bases and J lost 6; bases outside the gene matches: 6.

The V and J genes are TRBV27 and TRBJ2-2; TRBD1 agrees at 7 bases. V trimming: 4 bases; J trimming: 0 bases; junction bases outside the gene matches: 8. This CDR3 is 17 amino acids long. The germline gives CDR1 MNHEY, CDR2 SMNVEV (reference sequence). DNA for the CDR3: TGTGCCAGCAGTTGGCGAGGGGGCTTACCGAACACCGGGGAGCTGTTTTTT. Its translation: CASSWRGGLPNTGELFF.

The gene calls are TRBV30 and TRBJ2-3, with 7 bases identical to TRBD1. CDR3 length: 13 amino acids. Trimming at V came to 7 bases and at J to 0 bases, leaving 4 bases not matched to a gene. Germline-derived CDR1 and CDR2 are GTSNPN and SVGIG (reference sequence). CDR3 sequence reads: CASRGQSTDTQYF. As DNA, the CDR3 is TGTGCCTCCAGGGGACAGAGCACAGATACGCAGTATTTT.

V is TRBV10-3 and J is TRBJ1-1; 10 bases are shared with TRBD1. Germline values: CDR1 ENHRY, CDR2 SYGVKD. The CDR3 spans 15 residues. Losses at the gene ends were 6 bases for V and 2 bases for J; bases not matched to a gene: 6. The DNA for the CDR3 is TGTGCCATCAGGGGGGACAGGGGTGGAAACACTGAAGCTTTCTTT. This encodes CAIRGDRGGNTEAFF.

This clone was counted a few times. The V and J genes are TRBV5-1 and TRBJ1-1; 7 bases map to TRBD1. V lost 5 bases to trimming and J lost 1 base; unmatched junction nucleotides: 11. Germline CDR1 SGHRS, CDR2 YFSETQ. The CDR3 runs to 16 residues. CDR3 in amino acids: CASSKAPGQQNTEAFF. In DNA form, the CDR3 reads TGCGCCAGCAGTAAAGCTCCGGGACAGCAGAACACTGAAGCTTTCTTT.

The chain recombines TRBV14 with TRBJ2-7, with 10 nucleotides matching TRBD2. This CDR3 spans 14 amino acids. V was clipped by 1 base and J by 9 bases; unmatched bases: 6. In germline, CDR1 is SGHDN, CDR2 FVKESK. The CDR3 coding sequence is TGTGCCAGCAGCCAAGTGATAGCGGGAGGTGTGCAGTACTTC. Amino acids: CASSQVIAGGVQYF.

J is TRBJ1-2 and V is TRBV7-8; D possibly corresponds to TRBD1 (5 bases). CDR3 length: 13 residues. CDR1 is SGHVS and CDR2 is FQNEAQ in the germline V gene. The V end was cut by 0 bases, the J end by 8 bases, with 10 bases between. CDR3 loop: CASSLAPGSGYTF. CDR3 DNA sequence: TGTGCCAGCAGCTTAGCTCCAGGGTCCGGCTACACCTTC.

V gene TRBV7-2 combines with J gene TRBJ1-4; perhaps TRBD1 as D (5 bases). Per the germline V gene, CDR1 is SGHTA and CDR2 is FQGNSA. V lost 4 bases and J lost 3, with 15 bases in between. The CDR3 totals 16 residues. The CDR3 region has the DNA TGTGCCAGCAGCTCGCGGGACGGTGTGGCTAATGAAAAACTGTTTTTT. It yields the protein CASSSRDGVANEKLFF.

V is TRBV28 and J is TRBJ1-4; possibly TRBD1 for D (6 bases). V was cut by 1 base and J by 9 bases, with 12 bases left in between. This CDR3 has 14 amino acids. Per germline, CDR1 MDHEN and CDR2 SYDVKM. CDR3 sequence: CASSLLRGAKKLFF. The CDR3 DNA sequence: TGTGCCAGCAGTTTATTACGGGGGGCGAAAAAACTGTTTTTT.

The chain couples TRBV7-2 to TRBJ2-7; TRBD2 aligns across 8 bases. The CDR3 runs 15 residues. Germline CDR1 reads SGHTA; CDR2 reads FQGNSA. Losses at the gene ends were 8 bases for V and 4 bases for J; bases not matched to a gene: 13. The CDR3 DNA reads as TGTGCCAGCTCTATCATCGGGACTAGAGGTTACGAGCAGTACTTC. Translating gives CASSIIGTRGYEQYF.

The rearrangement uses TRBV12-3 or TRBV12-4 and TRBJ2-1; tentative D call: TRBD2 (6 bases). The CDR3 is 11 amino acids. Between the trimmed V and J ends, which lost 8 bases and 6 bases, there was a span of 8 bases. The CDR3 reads CASEGGNEQFF. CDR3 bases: TGTGCCAGCGAGGGAGGCAATGAGCAGTTCTTC.

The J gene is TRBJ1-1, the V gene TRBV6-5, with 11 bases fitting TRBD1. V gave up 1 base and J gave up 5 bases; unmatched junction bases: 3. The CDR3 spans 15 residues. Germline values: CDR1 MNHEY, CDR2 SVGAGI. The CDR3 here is CASSYWGQGVTEAFF. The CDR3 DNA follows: TGTGCCAGCAGTTACTGGGGACAGGGGGTTACTGAAGCTTTCTTT.

The CDR3 spells CSVEDAGQNSYEQYF. In nucleotides, the CDR3 is TGCAGCGTTGAAGATGCGGGACAGAACTCCTACGAGCAGTACTTC. This chain connects TRBV29-1 to TRBJ2-7; D possibly corresponds to TRBD1 (7 bases). This CDR3 has 15 amino acids. V shed 0 bases and J shed 0 bases, with 12 bases lying between them. Germline V gene lookup returns CDR1 SQVTM and CDR2 ANQGSEA.

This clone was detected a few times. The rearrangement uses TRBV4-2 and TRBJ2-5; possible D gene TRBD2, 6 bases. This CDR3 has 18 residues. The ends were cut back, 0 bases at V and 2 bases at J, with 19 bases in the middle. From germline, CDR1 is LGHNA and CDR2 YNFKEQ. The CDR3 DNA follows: TGTGCCAGCAGCCAAGATCTCCTCGGAGGAGGGCTACAAGAGACCCAGTACTTC. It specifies CASSQDLLGGGLQETQYF.

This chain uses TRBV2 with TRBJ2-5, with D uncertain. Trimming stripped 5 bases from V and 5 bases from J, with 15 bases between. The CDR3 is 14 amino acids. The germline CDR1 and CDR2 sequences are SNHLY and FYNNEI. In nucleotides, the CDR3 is TGTGCCAGCAGTTTTAGACTGGGTATGGAGACCCAGTACTTC. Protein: CASSFRLGMETQYF.

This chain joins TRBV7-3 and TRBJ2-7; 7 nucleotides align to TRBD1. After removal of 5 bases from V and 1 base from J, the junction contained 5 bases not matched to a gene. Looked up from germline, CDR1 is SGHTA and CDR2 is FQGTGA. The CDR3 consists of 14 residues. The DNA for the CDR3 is TGTGCCAGCAGCCCCCTACAGGGGTCCTACGAGCAGTACTTC. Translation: CASSPLQGSYEQYF. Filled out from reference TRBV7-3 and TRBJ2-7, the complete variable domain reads GAGVSQTPSNKVTEKGKYVELRCDPISGHTALYWYRQSLGQGPEFLIYFQGTGAADDSGLPNDRFFAVRPEGSVSTLKIQRTERGDSAVYLCASSPLQGSYEQYFGPGTRLTVT.

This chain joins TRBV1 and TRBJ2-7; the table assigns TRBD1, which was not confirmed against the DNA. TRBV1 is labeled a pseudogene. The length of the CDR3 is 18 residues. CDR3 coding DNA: TGCACCAGCAGCCAGAAGGGGGACAGGGGGCGCAAAGCCTACGAGCAGTACTTC. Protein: CTSSQKGDRGRKAYEQYF.

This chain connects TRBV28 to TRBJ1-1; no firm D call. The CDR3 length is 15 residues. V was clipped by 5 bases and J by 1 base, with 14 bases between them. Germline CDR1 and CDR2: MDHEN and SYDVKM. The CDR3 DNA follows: TGTGCCAGCAGTACGTGGGCGACCGGGAACACTGAAGCTTTCTTT. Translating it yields CASSTWATGNTEAFF.

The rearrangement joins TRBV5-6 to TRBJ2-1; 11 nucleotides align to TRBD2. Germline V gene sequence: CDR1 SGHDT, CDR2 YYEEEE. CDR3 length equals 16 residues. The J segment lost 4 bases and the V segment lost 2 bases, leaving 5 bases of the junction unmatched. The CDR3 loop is CASSFTSGSSYNEQFF. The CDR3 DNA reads TGTGCCAGCAGCTTCACTAGCGGGAGCTCGTACAATGAGCAGTTCTTC.